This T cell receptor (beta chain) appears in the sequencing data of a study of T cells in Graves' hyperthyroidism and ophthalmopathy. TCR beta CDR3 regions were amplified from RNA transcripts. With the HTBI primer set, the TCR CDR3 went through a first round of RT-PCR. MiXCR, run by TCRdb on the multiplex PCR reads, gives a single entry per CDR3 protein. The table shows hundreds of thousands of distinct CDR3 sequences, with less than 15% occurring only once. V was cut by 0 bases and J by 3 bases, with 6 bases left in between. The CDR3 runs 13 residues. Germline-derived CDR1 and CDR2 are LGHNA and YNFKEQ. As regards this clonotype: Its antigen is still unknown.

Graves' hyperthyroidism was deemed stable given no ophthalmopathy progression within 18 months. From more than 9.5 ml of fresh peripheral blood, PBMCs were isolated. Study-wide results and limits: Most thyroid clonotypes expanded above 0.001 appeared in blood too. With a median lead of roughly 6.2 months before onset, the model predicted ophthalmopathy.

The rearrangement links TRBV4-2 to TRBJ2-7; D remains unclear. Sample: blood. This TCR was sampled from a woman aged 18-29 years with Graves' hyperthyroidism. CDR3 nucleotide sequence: TGTGCCAGCAGCCAAGAAAAGGACTACGAGCAGTACTTC. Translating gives CASSQEKDYEQYF.